This TCR beta chain was sequenced during a study of blood T cell repertoires in COVID-19 (dated by TCRdb to 2020 to 2021). At the level of the whole study: The collaborator samples originated in the United States, Italy and Spain and spanned the acute and convalescent phases of COVID-19. The samples were drawn from two sources: the first 160 participants of the ongoing ImmuneRACE study, and 1,200 or so subjects contributed by 6 global collaborators. The sample metadata nearly always contained a de-identified subject ID, COVID-19 status, age in years and sex. The prospective study material was composed of cDNA or gDNA derived from T cells, B-cell-depleted T cells, or PBMCs. Subjects who had been exposed to COVID-19, were actively infected with it, or had recovered from it provided the deeply sampled blood TCRbeta repertoires that made up the dataset. A freely available public database, intended as a resource for researchers studying the immune response to SARS-CoV-2, is where the repertoires were released. Where HLA class I and class II types were available, the types were taken from metadata supplied by the sample provider, not from assay-based typing. What the research found in general, with its limitations: The quantity of clinical and demographic metadata differed by source and by participant and was supplied without curation.

Each collaborating institution followed its own protocols to collect whole blood in K2EDTA tubes. For TCRbeta analysis, collaborators shipped samples in one of three forms: frozen whole blood, isolated PBMCs, or DNA extracted from either of those sample types. CDR1 SGHDN and CDR2 FVKESK are derived from the germline V gene. V drops 0 bases and J drops 11 bases, leaving 9 bases in between. From its cysteine to its phenylalanine, the CDR3 spans 12 amino acids. The CDR3 DNA has 36 bases and is translated from base 1. TCRbeta CDR3 regions were amplified from genomic DNA by means of the immunoSEQ Assay, a bias-controlled multiplex PCR. In the authors' own workflow: Nucleated cell counts per sample were estimated from amplification of reference gene primers within the assay. To quantify the absolute abundance of each unique TCRbeta CDR3 rearrangement, sequence reads were collapsed and filtered. For each sample, productive Simpson clonality was calculated as the square root of Simpson's diversity index over productive rearrangements. As stored in TCRdb, this immuneACCESS dataset retains in-frame rearrangements with V and J assigned. A fraction of the clones does not appear; measured against another copy, unresolved V genes explain less than half of the discrepancy, and the remainder lacks a known reason. V, J and clone size reflect that table, while D and trimming were determined from the DNA. The sample table shows tens of thousands of clones, and around nine tenths are seen once. Around 15% of the sample is held by the ten biggest clonotypes.

About this clone itself: Its antigen target is currently unknown. No much larger clone is present one base from it, and per-base qualities are unavailable.

This TCR came from a human donor with active COVID-19. The donor label of this sample is uncertain. The sequenced material came from peripheral blood. The chain joins TRBV14 to TRBJ2-3; the D gene identity is not certain. This receptor has the CDR3 CASSQDRVQQYF. The nucleotide sequence reads TGTGCCAGCAGCCAAGATCGGGTGCAGCAGTATTTT.